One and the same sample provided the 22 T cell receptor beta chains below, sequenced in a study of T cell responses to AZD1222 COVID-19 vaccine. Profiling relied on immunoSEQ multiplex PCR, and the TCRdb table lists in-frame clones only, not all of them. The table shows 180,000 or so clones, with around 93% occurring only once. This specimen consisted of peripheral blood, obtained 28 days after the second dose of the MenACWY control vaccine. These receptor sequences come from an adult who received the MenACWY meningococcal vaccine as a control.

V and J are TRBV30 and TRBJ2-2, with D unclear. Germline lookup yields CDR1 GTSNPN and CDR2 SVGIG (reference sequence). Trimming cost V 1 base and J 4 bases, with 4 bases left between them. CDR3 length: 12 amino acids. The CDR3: CAWSGRTGELFF. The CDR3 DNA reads TGTGCCTGGAGTGGGCGCACCGGGGAGCTGTTTTTT.

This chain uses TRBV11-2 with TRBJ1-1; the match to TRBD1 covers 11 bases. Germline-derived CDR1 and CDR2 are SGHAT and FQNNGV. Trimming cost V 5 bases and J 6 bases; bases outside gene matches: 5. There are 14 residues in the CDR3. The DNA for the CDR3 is TGTGCCAGCAGCCTACAGGGACAGGGGGCTGAAGCTTTCTTT. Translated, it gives CASSLQGQGAEAFF.

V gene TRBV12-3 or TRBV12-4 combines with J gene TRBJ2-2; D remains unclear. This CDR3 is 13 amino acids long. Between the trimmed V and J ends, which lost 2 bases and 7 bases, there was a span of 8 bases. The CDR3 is CASSLRANGELFF. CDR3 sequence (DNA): TGTGCCAGCAGTTTAAGGGCAAACGGGGAGCTGTTTTTT.

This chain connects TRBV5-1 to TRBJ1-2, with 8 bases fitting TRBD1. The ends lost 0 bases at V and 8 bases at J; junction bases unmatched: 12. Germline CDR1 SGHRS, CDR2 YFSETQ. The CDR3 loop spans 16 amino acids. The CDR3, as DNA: TGCGCCAGCAGCTTGGGTCACTCAGGGGGCGCGGACGGCTACACCTTC. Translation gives CASSLGHSGGADGYTF.

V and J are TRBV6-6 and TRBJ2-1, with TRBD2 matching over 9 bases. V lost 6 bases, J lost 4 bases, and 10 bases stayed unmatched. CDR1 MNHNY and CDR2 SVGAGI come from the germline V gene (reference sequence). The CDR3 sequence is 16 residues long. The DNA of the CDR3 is TGTGCCAGCAGCCTCAAGCGGGGGGCCGTATACAATGAGCAGTTCTTC. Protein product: CASSLKRGAVYNEQFF.

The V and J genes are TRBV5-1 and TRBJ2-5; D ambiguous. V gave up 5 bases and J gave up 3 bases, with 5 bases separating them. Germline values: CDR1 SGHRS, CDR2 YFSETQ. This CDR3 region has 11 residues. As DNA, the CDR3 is TGCGCCAGCAGGCTCGAAGAGACCCAGTACTTC. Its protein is CASRLEETQYF.

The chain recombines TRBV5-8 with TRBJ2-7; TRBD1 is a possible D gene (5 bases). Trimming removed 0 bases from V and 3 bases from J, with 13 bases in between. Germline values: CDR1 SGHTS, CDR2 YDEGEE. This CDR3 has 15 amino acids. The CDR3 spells CASSLGQPPYYEQYF. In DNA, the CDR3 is TGTGCCAGCAGCTTGGGACAGCCACCCTACTACGAGCAGTACTTC.

As DNA, the CDR3 is TGTGCCAGCAGTTATTATAGGGGTGGCTACACCTTC. Translation: CASSYYRGGYTF. The V call is TRBV6-2 or TRBV6-3, the J call TRBJ1-2, with D maybe TRBD1 (5 bases). Trimming cost V 3 bases and J 7 bases, with 9 bases left between them. The CDR3 runs 12 residues. Germline-derived CDR1 and CDR2 are MNHEY and SVGEGT.

DNA of the CDR3: TGTGCCAGCAGCCCTCAAGGGACGACCGGGGAGACCCAGTACTTC. Protein product: CASSPQGTTGETQYF. The chain links TRBV11-2 to TRBJ2-5; D possibly uses TRBD1 or TRBD2 (5 bases each). Germline V gene lookup returns CDR1 SGHAT and CDR2 FQNNGV. The CDR3 sequence is 15 residues long. Trimming cost V 5 bases and J 5 bases, with 18 bases left between them.

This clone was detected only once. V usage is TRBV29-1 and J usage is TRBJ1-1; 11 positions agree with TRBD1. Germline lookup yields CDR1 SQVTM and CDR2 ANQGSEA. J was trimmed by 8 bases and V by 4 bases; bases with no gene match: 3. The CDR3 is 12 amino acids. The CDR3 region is CSVGWTGGEAFF. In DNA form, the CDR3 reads TGCAGCGTTGGGTGGACAGGGGGCGAAGCTTTCTTT.

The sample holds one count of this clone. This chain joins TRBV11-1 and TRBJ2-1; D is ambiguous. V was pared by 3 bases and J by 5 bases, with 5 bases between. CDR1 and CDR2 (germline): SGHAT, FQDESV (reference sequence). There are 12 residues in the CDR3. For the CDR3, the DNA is TGTGCCAGCAGCTTCACCGACAATGAGCAGTTCTTC. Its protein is CASSFTDNEQFF.

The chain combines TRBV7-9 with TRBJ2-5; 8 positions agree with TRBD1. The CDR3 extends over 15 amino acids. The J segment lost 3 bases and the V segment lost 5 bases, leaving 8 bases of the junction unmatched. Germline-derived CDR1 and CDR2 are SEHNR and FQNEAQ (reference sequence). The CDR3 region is CASSRIGTGKETQYF. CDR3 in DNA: TGTGCCAGCAGCCGGATCGGGACAGGCAAAGAGACCCAGTACTTC.

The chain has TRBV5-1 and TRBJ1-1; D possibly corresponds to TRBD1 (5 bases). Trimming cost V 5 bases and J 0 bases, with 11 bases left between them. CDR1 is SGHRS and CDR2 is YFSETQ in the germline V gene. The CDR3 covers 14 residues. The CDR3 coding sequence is TGCGCCAGCAGGCGACAGAGTCTGAACACTGAAGCTTTCTTT. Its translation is CASRRQSLNTEAFF.

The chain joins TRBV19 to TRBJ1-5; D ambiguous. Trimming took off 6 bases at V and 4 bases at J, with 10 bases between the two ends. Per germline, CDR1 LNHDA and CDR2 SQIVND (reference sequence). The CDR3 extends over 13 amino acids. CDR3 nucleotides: TGTGCCAGTAGCAACCTGGGTAATCAGCCCCAGCATTTT. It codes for CASSNLGNQPQHF. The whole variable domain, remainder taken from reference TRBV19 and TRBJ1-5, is DGGITQSPKYLFRKEGQNVTLSCEQNLNHDAMYWYRQDPGQGLRLIYYSQIVNDFQKGDIAEGYSVSREKKESFPLTVTSAQKNPTAFYLCASSNLGNQPQHFGDGTRLSIL.

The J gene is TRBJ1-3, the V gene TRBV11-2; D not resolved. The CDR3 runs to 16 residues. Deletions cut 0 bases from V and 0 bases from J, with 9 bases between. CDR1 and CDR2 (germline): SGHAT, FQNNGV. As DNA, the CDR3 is TGTGCCAGCAGCTTAGACAGCGCCGTCTCTGGAAACACCATATATTTT. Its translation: CASSLDSAVSGNTIYF.

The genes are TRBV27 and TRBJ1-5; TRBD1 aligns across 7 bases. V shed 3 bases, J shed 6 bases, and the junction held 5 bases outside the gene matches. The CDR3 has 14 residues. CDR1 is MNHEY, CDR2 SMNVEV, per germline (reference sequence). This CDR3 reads CASSLNRGTQPQHF. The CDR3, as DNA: TGTGCCAGCAGTTTGAACAGGGGTACTCAGCCCCAGCATTTT.

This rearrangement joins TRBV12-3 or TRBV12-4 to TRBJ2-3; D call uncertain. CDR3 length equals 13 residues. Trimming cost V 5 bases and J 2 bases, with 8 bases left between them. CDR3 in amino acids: CASSLPNTDTQYF. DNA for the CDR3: TGTGCCAGCAGTCTACCCAACACAGATACGCAGTATTTT.

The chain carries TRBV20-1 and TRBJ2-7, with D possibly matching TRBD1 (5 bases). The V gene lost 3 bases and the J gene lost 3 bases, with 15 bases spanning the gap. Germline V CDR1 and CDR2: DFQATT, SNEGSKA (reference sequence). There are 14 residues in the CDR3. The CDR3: CSASGSGKRYEQYF. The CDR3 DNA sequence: TGCAGTGCTAGTGGTTCAGGGAAACGCTACGAGCAGTACTTC.

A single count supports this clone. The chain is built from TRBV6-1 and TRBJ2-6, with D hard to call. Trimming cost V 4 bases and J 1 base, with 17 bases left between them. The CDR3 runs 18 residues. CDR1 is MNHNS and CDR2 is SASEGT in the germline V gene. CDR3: CASSGLRAGGSGANVLTF. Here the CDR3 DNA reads TGTGCCAGCAGTGGCCTACGGGCAGGCGGTTCTGGGGCCAACGTCCTGACTTTC.

For the CDR3, the DNA is TGTGCCAGCAGCTTCGGACAGGGCCCCTACAATGAGCAGTTCTTC. Translated: CASSFGQGPYNEQFF. The V call is TRBV11-2, the J call TRBJ2-1; 8 positions match TRBD1. Per the germline V gene, CDR1 is SGHAT and CDR2 is FQNNGV. V trimming: 3 bases; J trimming: 2 bases; junction bases outside the gene matches: 3. The CDR3 runs to 15 residues.

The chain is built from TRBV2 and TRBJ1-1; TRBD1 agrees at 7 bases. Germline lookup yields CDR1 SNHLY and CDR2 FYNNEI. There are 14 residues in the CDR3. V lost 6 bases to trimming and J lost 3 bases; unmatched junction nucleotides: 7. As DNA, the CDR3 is TGTGCCAGCAGATTGACAGGGAGGCACACTGAAGCTTTCTTT. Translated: CASRLTGRHTEAFF.

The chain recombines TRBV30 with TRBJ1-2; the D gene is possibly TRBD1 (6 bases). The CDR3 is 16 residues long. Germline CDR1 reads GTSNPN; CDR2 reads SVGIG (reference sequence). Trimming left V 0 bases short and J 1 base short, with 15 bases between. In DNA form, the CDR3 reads TGTGCCTGGAGTGTACGCGGGGGGCTTGGTAACTATGGCTACACCTTC. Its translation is CAWSVRGGLGNYGYTF.